A selection of T cell receptor beta chains follows, all from one sample in a study of OX40 agonist ivuxolimab in advanced cancers. Here immunoSEQ multiplex PCR was the method, and the copy in TCRdb shows in-frame clones only, minus some. The sample lists 55,000 to 75,000 clones; around 87% were seen once. The specimen comprised CD4+ or CD8+ T cells sorted from blood, sampled in a trial of the OX40 agonist ivuxolimab. All receptors derive from an adult with an advanced solid tumor such as melanoma, head and neck, liver or kidney cancer. The CDR3 runs from the conserved cysteine through the conserved F or W. D genes are given only for firm matches.

j_call v_call d_call cdr3_nt cdr3_aa
TRBJ1-1 TRBV27 NA TGTGCCAGCAGTCCCTTTGCAGGGTTTAGTAACACTGAAGCTTTCTTT CASSPFAGFSNTEAFF
TRBJ2-5 TRBV5-1 NA TGCGCCAGCAGCTTGAGCTTGGCTAGCGCCCAAGAGACCCAGTACTTC CASSLSLASAQETQYF
TRBJ1-5 TRBV28 TRBD1 TGTGCCAGCAGGACCGGGACAGATTATTATAGCAATCAGCCCCAGCATTTT CASRTGTDYYSNQPQHF
TRBJ2-2 TRBV4-3 TRBD2 TGCGCCAGCAGCCAAGTCCGGGAGGATAGCGGGGAGCTGTTTTTT CASSQVREDSGELFF
TRBJ2-5 TRBV29-1 NA TGCAGCGCATCCAGGGCGGTAATCCAAGAGACCCAGTACTTC CSASRAVIQETQYF
TRBJ2-1 TRBV5-1 TRBD1 TGCGCCAGCAGCGTGGGGACAGGGGGCTTCTACAATGAGCAGTTCTTC CASSVGTGGFYNEQFF
TRBJ1-2 TRBV6-5 NA TGTGCCAGCAAACAGAACTATGGCTACACCTTC CASKQNYGYTF
TRBJ2-7 TRBV20-1 NA TGCAGTGCCGTGACCAACGAGCAGTACTTC CSAVTNEQYF
TRBJ2-5 TRBV6-6 NA TGTGCCAGCAGCTCGGGCCAAGAGACCCAGTACTTC CASSSGQETQYF
TRBJ2-7 TRBV7-8 TRBD1 TGTGCCAGCAGCGCCCGACAGGGCGGGGAGCAGTACTTC CASSARQGGEQYF